This T cell receptor (beta chain) is from a study of long-term antiretroviral therapy in people with HIV. Germline V gene sequence: CDR1 MNHNY, CDR2 SVGAGI (reference sequence). This CDR3 region has 16 residues. Losses at the gene ends were 5 bases for V and 2 bases for J; bases not matched to a gene: 9. Running of the v3.0 immunoSEQ assay took place at survey level. Here immunoSEQ multiplex PCR was the method, and the copy in TCRdb shows in-frame clones only, minus some. The table records 20,000 to 25,000 clones, about 85% of them present only once. Prior to DNA extraction, the samples held about 0.95-11 million cryopreserved PBMC.

The gene calls are TRBV6-6 and TRBJ1-3; 7 positions agree with TRBD1. The input for sequencing was unsorted PBMCs, taken around 4 years after starting antiretroviral therapy. The clonotype originates from a man younger than 35 with HIV. The CDR3 loop reads CASSPGGTVAGNTIYF. In DNA form, the CDR3 reads TGTGCCAGCAGTCCCGGAGGGACAGTCGCTGGAAACACCATATATTTT.